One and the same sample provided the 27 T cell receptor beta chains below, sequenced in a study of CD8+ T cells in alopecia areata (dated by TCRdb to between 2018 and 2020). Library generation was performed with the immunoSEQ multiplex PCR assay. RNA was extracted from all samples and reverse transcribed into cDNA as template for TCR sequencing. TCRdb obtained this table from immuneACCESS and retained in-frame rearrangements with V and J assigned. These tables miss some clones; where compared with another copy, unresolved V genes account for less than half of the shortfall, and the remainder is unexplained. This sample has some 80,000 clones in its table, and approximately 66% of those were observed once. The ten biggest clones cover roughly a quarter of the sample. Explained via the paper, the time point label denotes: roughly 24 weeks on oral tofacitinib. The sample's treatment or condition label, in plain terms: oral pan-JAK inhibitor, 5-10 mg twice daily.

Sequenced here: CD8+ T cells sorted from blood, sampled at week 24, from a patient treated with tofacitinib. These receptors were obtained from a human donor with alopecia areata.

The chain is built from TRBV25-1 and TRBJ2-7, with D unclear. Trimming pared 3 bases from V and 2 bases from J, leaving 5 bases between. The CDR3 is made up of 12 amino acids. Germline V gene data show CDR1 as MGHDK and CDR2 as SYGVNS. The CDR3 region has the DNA TGTGCCAGCAGTGATGGCGCCTACGAGCAGTACTTC. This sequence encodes CASSDGAYEQYF.

DNA for the CDR3: TGCAGCGTTGAAGAACAGTCTGGGCCTCAGTACTTC. It specifies CSVEEQSGPQYF. The J gene is TRBJ2-7, the V gene TRBV29-1; no firm D call. Trimming stripped 0 bases from V and 10 bases from J, with 13 bases between. The CDR3 runs to 12 residues. Germline CDR1 reads SQVTM; CDR2 reads ANQGSEA.

The CDR3, as DNA: TGCGCCAGCAGCTTGAGCAGATTTAACACTGAAGCTTTCTTT. It codes for CASSLSRFNTEAFF. The chain is built from TRBV5-1 and TRBJ1-1; D remains unclear. Trimming shortened V by 1 base and J by 2 bases, and 9 bases separated the two germline ends. Germline V lookup: CDR1 SGHRS, CDR2 YFSETQ. This CDR3 is built from 14 residues.

The CDR3 DNA follows: TGTGCCACCGAGATGTATCCCACAGATACGCAGTATTTT. Translated: CATEMYPTDTQYF. This sequence joins TRBV2 and TRBJ2-3; D gene unclear. CDR3 size: 13 residues. Per the germline V gene, CDR1 is SNHLY and CDR2 is FYNNEI. Deletions cut 10 bases from V and 2 bases from J, with 13 bases between.

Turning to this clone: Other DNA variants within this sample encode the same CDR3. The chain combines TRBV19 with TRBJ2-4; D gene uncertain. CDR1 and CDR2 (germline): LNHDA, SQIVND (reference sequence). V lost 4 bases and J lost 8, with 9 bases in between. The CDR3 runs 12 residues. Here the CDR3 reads CASSSGPYIQYF. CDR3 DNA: TGTGCCAGTAGTAGCGGACCATACATTCAGTACTTC.

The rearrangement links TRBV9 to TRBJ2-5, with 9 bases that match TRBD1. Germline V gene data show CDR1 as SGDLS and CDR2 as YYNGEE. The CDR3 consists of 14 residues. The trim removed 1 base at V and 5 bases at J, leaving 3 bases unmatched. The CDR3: CASSVTDRGETQYF. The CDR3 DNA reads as TGTGCCAGCAGCGTAACAGACAGGGGGGAGACCCAGTACTTC.

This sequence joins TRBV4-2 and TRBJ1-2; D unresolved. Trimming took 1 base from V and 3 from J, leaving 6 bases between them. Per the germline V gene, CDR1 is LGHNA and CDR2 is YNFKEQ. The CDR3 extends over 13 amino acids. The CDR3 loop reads CASSQGRYYGYTF. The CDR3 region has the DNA TGTGCCAGCAGCCAAGGACGGTACTATGGCTACACCTTC.

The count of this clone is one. CDR3 sequence (DNA): TGTGCCAGCAAGGGCACCTCCATCGGGGAGCTGTTTTTT. Its translation is CASKGTSIGELFF. This chain connects TRBV6-1 to TRBJ2-2, with no clear D. Germline CDR1 MNHNS, CDR2 SASEGT. V lost 7 bases and J lost 7, with 13 bases in between. This CDR3 has 13 amino acids.

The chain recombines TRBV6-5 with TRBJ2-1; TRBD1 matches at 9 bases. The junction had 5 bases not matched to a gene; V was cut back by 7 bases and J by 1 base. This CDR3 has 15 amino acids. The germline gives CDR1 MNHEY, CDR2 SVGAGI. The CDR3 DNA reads TGTGCCAGCAAGGGGGGACAGGGATCCTACAATGAGCAGTTCTTC. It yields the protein CASKGGQGSYNEQFF.

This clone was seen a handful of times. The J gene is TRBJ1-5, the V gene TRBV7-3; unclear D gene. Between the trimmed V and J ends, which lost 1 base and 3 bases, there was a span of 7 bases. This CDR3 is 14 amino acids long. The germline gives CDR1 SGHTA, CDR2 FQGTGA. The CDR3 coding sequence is TGTGCCAGCAGCTTAATTCAGTACAATCAGCCCCAGCATTTT. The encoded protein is CASSLIQYNQPQHF.

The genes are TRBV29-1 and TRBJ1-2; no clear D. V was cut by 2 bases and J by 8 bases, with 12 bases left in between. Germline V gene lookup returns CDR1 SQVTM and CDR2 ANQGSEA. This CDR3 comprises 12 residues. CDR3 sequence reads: CSVETAVVGYTF. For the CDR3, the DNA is TGCAGCGTTGAAACAGCGGTGGTCGGCTACACCTTC.

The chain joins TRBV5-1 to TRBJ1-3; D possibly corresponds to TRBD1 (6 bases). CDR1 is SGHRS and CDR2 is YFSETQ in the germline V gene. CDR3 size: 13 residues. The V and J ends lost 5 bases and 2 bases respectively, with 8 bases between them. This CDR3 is CASRGAPGNTIYF. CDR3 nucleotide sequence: TGCGCCAGCAGGGGGGCGCCTGGAAACACCATATATTTT. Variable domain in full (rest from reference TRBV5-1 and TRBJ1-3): KAGVTQTPRYLIKTRGQQVTLSCSPISGHRSVSWYQQTPGQGLQFLFEYFSETQRNKGNFPGRFSGRQFSNSRSEMNVSTLELGDSALYLCASRGAPGNTIYFGEGSWLTVV.

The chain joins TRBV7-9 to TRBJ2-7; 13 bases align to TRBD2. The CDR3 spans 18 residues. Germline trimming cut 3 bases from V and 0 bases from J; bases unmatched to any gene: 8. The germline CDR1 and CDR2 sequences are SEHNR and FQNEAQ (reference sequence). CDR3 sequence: CASSFSGLAGWSSYEQYF. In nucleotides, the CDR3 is TGTGCCAGCAGCTTTTCGGGACTAGCGGGATGGAGCTCCTACGAGCAGTACTTC.

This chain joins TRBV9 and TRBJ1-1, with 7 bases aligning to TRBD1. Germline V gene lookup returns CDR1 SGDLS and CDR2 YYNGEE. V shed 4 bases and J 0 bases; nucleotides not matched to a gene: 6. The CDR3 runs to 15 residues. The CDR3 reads CASSRWTGLNTEAFF. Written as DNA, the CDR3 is TGTGCCAGCAGCCGGTGGACAGGCCTGAACACTGAAGCTTTCTTT.

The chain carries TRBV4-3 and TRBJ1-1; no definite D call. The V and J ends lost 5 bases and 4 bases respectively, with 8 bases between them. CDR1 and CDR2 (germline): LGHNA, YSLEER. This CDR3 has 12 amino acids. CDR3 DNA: TGCGCCAGCAGCAGGCTGGGCACTGAAGCTTTCTTT. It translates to CASSRLGTEAFF.

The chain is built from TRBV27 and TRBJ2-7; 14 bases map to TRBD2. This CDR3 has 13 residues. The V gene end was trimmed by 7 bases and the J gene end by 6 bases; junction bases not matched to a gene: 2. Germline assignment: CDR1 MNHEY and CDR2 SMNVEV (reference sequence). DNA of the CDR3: TGTGCCAGCAAAGGACTAGCGGGAGGCGAGCAGTACTTC. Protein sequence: CASKGLAGGEQYF.

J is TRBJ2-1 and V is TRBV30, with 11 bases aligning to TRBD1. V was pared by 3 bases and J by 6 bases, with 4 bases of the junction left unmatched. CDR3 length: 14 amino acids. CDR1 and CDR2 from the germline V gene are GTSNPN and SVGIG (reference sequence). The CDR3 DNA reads TGTGCCTGGAGCTCCGGGACAGGGGGCAATGAGCAGTTCTTC. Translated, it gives CAWSSGTGGNEQFF. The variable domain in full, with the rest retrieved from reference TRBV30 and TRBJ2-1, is SQTIHQWPATLVQPVGSPLSLECTVEGTSNPNLYWYRQAAGRGLQLLFYSVGIGQISSEVPQNLSASRPQDRQFILSSKKLLLSDSGFYLCAWSSGTGGNEQFFGPGTRLTVL.

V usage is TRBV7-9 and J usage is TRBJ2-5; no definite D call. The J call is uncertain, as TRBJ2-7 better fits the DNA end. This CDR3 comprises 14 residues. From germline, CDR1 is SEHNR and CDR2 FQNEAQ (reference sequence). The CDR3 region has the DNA TGTGCCAGCAGCTTAAGGGATAGAACCTACGAGCAGTACTTC. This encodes CASSLRDRTYEQYF.

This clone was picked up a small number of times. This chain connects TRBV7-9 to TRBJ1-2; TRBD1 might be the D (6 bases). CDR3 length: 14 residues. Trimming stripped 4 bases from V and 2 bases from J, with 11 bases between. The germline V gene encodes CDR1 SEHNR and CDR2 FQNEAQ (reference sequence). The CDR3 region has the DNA TGTGCCAGCAGCTCCGGACAGCCCAACTATGGCTACACCTTC. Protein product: CASSSGQPNYGYTF.

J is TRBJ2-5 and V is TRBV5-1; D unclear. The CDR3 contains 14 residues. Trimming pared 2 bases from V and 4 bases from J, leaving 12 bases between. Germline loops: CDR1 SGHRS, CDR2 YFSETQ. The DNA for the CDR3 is TGCGCCAGCAGCTTAGAGGTTCGAGGAGAGACCCAGTACTTC. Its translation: CASSLEVRGETQYF.

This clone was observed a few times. CDR3 in amino acids: CASSDPRDRVYEQYF. The CDR3 DNA is TGTGCCAGCAGTGATCCCCGGGACAGGGTCTACGAGCAGTACTTC. The chain uses TRBV6-1 and TRBJ2-7; TRBD1 aligns across 9 bases. With 3 bases clipped from V and 3 bases from J, the junction kept 6 bases outside the gene matches. This CDR3 has 15 amino acids. Germline V gene sequence: CDR1 MNHNS, CDR2 SASEGT.

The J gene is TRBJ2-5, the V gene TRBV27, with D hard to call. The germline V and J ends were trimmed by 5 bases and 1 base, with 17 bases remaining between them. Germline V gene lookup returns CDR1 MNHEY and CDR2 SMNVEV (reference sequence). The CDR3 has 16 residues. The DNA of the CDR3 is TGTGCCAGCAGTCCCCTAGGCCAGGCCCCCCAAGAGACCCAGTACTTC. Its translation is CASSPLGQAPQETQYF.

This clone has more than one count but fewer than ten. The CDR3: CASRKSGNNEQFF. The CDR3 DNA sequence: TGTGCCAGCAGGAAGTCCGGGAACAATGAGCAGTTCTTC. This chain connects TRBV14 to TRBJ2-1, with D possibly being TRBD2 (5 bases). Trimming took off 6 bases at V and 5 bases at J, with 11 bases between the two ends. CDR1 is SGHDN, CDR2 FVKESK, per germline. This CDR3 spans 13 amino acids.

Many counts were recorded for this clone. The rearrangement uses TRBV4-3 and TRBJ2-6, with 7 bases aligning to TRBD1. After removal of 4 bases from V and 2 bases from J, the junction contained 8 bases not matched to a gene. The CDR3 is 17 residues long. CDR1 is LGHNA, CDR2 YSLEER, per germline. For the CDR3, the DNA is TGCGCCAGCAGCCTAGAGATAACAGGGGCTGGGGCCAACGTCCTGACTTTC. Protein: CASSLEITGAGANVLTF.

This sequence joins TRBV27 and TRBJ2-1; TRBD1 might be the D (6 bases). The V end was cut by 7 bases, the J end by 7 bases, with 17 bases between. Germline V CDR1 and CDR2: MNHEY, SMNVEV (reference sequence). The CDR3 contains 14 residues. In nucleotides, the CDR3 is TGTGCCAGCATTAGGCAGGGGCATCAGAATGAGCAGTTCTTC. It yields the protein CASIRQGHQNEQFF.

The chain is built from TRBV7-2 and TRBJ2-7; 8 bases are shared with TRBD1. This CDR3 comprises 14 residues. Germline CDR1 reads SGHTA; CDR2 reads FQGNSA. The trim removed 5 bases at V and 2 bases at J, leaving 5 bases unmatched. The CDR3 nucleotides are TGTGCCAGCAGCCTTCGGACAGGGCCCTACGAGCAGTACTTC. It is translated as CASSLRTGPYEQYF.

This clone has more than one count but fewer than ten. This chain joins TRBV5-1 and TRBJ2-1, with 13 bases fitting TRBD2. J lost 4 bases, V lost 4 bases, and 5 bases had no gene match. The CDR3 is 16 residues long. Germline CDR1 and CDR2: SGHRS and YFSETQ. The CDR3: CASSIGTSGVYNEQFF. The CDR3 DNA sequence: TGCGCCAGCAGCATCGGGACTAGCGGGGTTTACAATGAGCAGTTCTTC.